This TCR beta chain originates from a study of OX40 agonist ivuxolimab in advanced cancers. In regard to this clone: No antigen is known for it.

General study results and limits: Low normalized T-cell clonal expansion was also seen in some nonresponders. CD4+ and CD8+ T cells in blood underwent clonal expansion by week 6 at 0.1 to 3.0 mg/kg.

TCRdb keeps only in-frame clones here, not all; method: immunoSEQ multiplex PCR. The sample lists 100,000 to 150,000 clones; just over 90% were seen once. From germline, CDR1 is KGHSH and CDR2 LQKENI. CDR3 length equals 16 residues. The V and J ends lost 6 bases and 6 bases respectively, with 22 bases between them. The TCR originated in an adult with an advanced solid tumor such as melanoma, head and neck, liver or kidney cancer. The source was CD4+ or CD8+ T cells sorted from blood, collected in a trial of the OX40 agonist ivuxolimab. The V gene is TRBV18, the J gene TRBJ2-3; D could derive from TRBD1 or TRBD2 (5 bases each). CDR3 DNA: TGTGCCAGCTCGCCCAACCGGGACCGAGTTTGGGATACGCAGTATTTT. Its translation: CASSPNRDRVWDTQYF.